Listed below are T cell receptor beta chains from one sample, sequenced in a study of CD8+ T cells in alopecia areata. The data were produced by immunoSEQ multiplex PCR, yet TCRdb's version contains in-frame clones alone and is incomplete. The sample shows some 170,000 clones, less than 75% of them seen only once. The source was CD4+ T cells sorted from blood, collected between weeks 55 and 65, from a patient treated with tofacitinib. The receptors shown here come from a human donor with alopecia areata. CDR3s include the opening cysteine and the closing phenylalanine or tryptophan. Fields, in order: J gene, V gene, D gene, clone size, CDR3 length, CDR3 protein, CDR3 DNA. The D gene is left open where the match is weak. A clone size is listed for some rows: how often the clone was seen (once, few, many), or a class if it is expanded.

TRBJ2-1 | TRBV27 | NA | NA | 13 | CASSSRGYNEQFF | TGTGCCAGCAGTTCAAGAGGGTACAATGAGCAGTTCTTC
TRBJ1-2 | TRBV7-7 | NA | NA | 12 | CASIPRDQGYTF | TGTGCTAGCATCCCACGGGACCAGGGCTACACCTTC
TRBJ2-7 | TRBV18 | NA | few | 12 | CASSPEFYEQYF | TGTGCCAGCTCACCAGAATTCTACGAGCAGTACTTC
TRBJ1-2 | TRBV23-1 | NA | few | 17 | CASSQSDRTIPGYGYTF | TGCGCCAGCAGTCAATCCGACAGGACTATCCCAGGCTATGGCTACACCTTC
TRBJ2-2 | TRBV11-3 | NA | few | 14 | CASSLVRGPGELFF | TGTGCCAGCAGCTTAGTAAGAGGCCCCGGGGAGCTGTTTTTT
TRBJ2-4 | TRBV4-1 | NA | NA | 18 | CASSQGDQTGVAKNIQYF | TGCGCCAGCAGCCAAGGGGATCAGACAGGCGTTGCCAAAAACATTCAGTACTTC
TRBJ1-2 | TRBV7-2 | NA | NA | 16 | CASSLVGGEGNYGYTF | TGTGCCAGCAGCTTAGTTGGGGGCGAAGGGAACTATGGCTACACCTTC
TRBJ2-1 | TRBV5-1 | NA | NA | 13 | CASSLETGQQQFF | TGCGCCAGCAGCTTGGAAACGGGCCAGCAGCAGTTCTTC
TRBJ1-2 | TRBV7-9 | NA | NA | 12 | CASSETGWSYTF | TGTGCCAGCAGCGAAACAGGTTGGAGCTACACCTTC
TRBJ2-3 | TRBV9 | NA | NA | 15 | CASSQSRGHTDTQYF | TGTGCCAGCAGCCAATCCAGGGGACACACAGATACGCAGTATTTT
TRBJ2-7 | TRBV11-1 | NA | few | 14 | CASSSRGATYEQYF | TGTGCCAGCAGCTCCCGGGGGGCCACCTACGAGCAGTACTTC
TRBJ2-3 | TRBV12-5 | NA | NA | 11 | CASGLDGTQYF | TGTGCTAGTGGTTTGGATGGTACGCAGTATTTT
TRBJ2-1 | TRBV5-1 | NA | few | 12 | CASSFGVNEQFF | TGCGCCAGCAGCTTTGGGGTCAATGAGCAGTTCTTC
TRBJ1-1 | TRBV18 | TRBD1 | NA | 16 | CASSPGQTVLNTEAFF | TGTGCCAGCTCACCGGGACAGACAGTTTTGAACACTGAAGCTTTCTTT
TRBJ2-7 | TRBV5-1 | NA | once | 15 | CASSLEAGNFYEQYF | TGCGCCAGCAGCTTGGAGGCAGGGAATTTCTACGAGCAGTACTTC
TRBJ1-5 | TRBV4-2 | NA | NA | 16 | CASSQVFGTSNQPQHF | TGTGCCAGCAGCCAAGTTTTCGGGACGTCGAATCAGCCCCAGCATTTT
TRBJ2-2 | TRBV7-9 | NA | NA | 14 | CASSPGLHTGELFF | TGTGCCAGCAGCCCGGGGCTTCACACCGGGGAGCTGTTTTTT